Below, 2 T cell receptor beta chains from the same sample are listed, as sequenced in a study of T cell repertoires in cytomegalovirus infection. TCRdb independently ran MiXCR on the reads; one entry per CDR3 protein. The repertoire has some 500,000 distinct CDR3 sequences, approximately 40% of them found once; the top ten carry around 50%. No antigen is known for these receptors. The sample was cultured PBMCs, taken from culture after CMV antigen stimulation. All receptors derive from a human donor in good health (CMV status not recorded). Some clones in this sample may be carry-over from other donors' samples.

This clonotype was seen a handful of times. The chain is built from TRBV5-1 and TRBJ1-2, with 7 positions matching TRBD1. Losses at the gene ends were 3 bases for V and 5 bases for J; bases not matched to a gene: 10. CDR3 length: 15 residues. Germline V gives CDR1 SGHRS, CDR2 YFSETQ. The CDR3 sequence is CASSSGQAEEYGYTF. The CDR3 DNA follows: TGCGCCAGCAGCTCCGGACAGGCCGAGGAGTATGGCTACACCTTC.

The rearrangement links TRBV7-8 to TRBJ1-2; TRBD1 matches 7 bases. Germline loops: CDR1 SGHVS, CDR2 FQNEAQ. V lost 5 bases, J lost 5 bases, and 5 bases stayed unmatched. This CDR3 is 13 amino acids long. The CDR3: CASSTGQSYGYTF. The CDR3 coding sequence is TGTGCCAGCAGCACGGGACAGAGTTATGGCTACACCTTC.